These T cell receptor beta chains were read from a single sample in a study of cytomegalovirus exposure and HLA in healthy donors. Method: immunoSEQ multiplex PCR; TCRdb's copy keeps in-frame clones and lacks some. This table holds around 100,000 clones, 70% to 85% found once. Sequencing was done on a sample of PBMCs. The source of these receptors is a woman in her 40s in good health and CMV-seronegative. Both conserved end residues are part of each CDR3. Expanded clones are given a class, and other clones once, few, many or no size at all.

CDR3 protein: CACRGGTGGPETQYF
V gene: TRBV30
J gene: TRBJ2-5
clone size: -

CDR3 protein: CAWSVQGSGAKNIQYF
V gene: TRBV30
J gene: TRBJ2-4
clone size: few

CDR3 protein: CASSTRTGGEQYF
V gene: TRBV19
J gene: TRBJ2-7
clone size: few

CDR3 protein: CASSSGTEINEKLFF
V gene: TRBV5-1
J gene: TRBJ1-4
clone size: -

CDR3 protein: CASSPPGGQPQHF
V gene: TRBV18
J gene: TRBJ1-5
clone size: -

CDR3 protein: CASSSTSANEKLFF
V gene: TRBV7-8
J gene: TRBJ1-4
clone size: -

CDR3 protein: CASSFDRGPYEQYF
V gene: TRBV2
J gene: TRBJ2-7
clone size: -

CDR3 protein: CASTHARNTGELFF
V gene: TRBV27
J gene: TRBJ2-2
clone size: -

CDR3 protein: CASSILAGDVTDTQYF
V gene: TRBV19
J gene: TRBJ2-3
clone size: few

CDR3 protein: CASSYSQGARNEQFF
V gene: TRBV6-5
J gene: TRBJ2-1
clone size: -

CDR3 protein: CASTLGVNTEAFF
V gene: TRBV6-5
J gene: TRBJ1-1
clone size: few

CDR3 protein: CASSIQRQGYYEQYF
V gene: TRBV19
J gene: TRBJ2-7
clone size: -

CDR3 protein: CSARDSPYNEQFF
V gene: TRBV29-1
J gene: TRBJ2-1
clone size: -

CDR3 protein: CASSLTYGYTF
V gene: TRBV6-6
J gene: TRBJ1-2
clone size: -

CDR3 protein: CASSLREGLYEQYF
V gene: TRBV7-8
J gene: TRBJ2-7
clone size: -

CDR3 protein: CASGEQGDTGELFF
V gene: TRBV7-2
J gene: TRBJ2-2
clone size: -

CDR3 protein: CASRGGRAAETQYF
V gene: TRBV27
J gene: TRBJ2-5
clone size: few

CDR3 protein: CASSLVGVVADNEQFF
V gene: TRBV11-2
J gene: TRBJ2-1
clone size: once

CDR3 protein: CASSRTGVRYAEAFF
V gene: TRBV10-1
J gene: TRBJ1-1
clone size: -

CDR3 protein: CSVAIGLTGELFF
V gene: TRBV29-1
J gene: TRBJ2-2
clone size: -

CDR3 protein: CASSPGQREAFF
V gene: TRBV19
J gene: TRBJ1-1
clone size: -

CDR3 protein: CASSGGLSGASSYNEQFF
V gene: TRBV25-1
J gene: TRBJ2-1
clone size: few

CDR3 protein: CASSSTSGASTDTQYF
V gene: TRBV2
J gene: TRBJ2-3
clone size: -

CDR3 protein: CASSLQGVSYNSPLHF
V gene: TRBV7-6
J gene: TRBJ1-6
clone size: -

CDR3 protein: CASRDLSGSPLYEQYF
V gene: TRBV28
J gene: TRBJ2-7
clone size: once

CDR3 protein: CASSPILEENTEAFF
V gene: TRBV28
J gene: TRBJ1-1
clone size: -

CDR3 protein: CASKVGGSRLYGYTF
V gene: TRBV6-5
J gene: TRBJ1-2
clone size: -

CDR3 protein: CAWSFTVSGNTIYF
V gene: TRBV30
J gene: TRBJ1-3
clone size: few

CDR3 protein: CAISTGLAGDYTDTQYF
V gene: TRBV10-3
J gene: TRBJ2-3
clone size: -

CDR3 protein: CASSLSGTSGLTDTQYF
V gene: TRBV27
J gene: TRBJ2-3
clone size: -

CDR3 protein: CASSQASDRGGETQYF
V gene: TRBV14
J gene: TRBJ2-5
clone size: -

CDR3 protein: CASSLGYRESGENQYF
V gene: TRBV5-1
J gene: TRBJ2-5
clone size: -